The entry below describes one T cell receptor (beta chain). These data belong to a study of blood T cell repertoires in COVID-19. Clones were read by immunoSEQ multiplex PCR, and TCRdb kept only the in-frame ones, dropping some. The sample includes 150,000 or so clones, about four fifths of them seen just once. Germline V gene data show CDR1 as LGHNA and CDR2 as YSLEER. This CDR3 comprises 15 residues. V was clipped by 3 bases and J by 2 bases, with 13 bases between them. The source of this sequence is a man aged 60 to 69 with acute or convalescent COVID-19. The chain couples TRBV4-3 to TRBJ1-1; TRBD1 is a possible D gene (6 bases). Material: peripheral blood. The chain's CDR3 is CASSQAGAANTEAFF. The DNA of the CDR3 is TGCGCCAGCAGCCAGGCAGGGGCAGCTAACACTGAAGCTTTCTTT.